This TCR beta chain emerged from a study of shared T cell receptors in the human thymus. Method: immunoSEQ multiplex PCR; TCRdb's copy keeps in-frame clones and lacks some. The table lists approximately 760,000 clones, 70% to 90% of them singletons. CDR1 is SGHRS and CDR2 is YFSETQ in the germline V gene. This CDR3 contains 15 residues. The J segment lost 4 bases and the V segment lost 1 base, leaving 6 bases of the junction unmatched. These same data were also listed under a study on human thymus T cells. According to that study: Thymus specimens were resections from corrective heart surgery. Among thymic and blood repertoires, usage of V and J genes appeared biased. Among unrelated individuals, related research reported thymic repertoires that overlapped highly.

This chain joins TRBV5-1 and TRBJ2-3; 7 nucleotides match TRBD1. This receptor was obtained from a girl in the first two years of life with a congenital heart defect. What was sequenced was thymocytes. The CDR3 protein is CASSLLGGESDTQYF. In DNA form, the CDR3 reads TGCGCCAGCAGCTTGCTAGGGGGCGAGTCAGATACGCAGTATTTT.